The 24 T cell receptor beta chains listed next were all sequenced from one sample in a study of shared clonotypes between healthy human individuals. Measured with immunoSEQ multiplex PCR; TCRdb has only the in-frame clones, and not every one. The sample holds hundreds of thousands of clones, about 96% seen once. CD45RO negativity and positive selection for CCR7 defined naive CD8 cells, a population that excluded terminally differentiated effector memory CD45RA+ cells. What was sequenced was naive CD8+ T cells sorted from blood. The receptors derive from a young man in good health.

CDR3: CATSGRTYEQYF. CDR3 nucleotides: TGTGCCACTAGCGGGAGGACCTACGAGCAGTACTTC. The gene calls are TRBV28 and TRBJ2-7; 11 nucleotides align to TRBD2. The trim removed 10 bases at V and 2 bases at J, leaving 1 base unmatched. This CDR3 comprises 12 residues. Germline CDR1 and CDR2: MDHEN and SYDVKM.

V gene TRBV29-1 combines with J gene TRBJ2-7, with 12 bases matching TRBD2. The germline V gene has CDR1 SQVTM and CDR2 ANQGSEA. The CDR3 has 15 amino acids. Losses at the gene ends were 6 bases for V and 2 bases for J; bases not matched to a gene: 8. CDR3 bases: TGCAGCGTGGCTGGAGGACTAGCGGGGACCTACGAGCAGTACTTC. This gives the protein CSVAGGLAGTYEQYF.

The chain has TRBV29-1 and TRBJ2-7; TRBD1 might be the D (5 bases). Trimming removed 4 bases at V and 2 bases at J, with 21 bases between. Germline values: CDR1 SQVTM, CDR2 ANQGSEA. The CDR3 runs to 16 residues. The CDR3 sequence is CSVAPTLGQGPYEQYF. The DNA of the CDR3 is TGCAGCGTTGCCCCCACCTTGGGGCAGGGCCCCTACGAGCAGTACTTC.

The V gene is TRBV28, the J gene TRBJ2-7, with D possibly being TRBD1 (6 bases). Trimming left V 6 bases short and J 4 bases short, with 16 bases between. The germline V gene has CDR1 MDHEN and CDR2 SYDVKM. CDR3 length: 14 residues. The CDR3 reads CASRPTGFGYEQYF. CDR3 bases: TGTGCCAGCAGACCGACAGGCTTCGGTTACGAGCAGTACTTC.

The chain uses TRBV27 and TRBJ2-1; D gene unclear. V was shortened by 7 bases and J by 0 bases, with 10 bases between the two germline ends. This CDR3 has 14 residues. Germline V gives CDR1 MNHEY, CDR2 SMNVEV (reference sequence). CDR3 DNA sequence: TGTGCCAGCACTAATCCCGGCTCCTACAATGAGCAGTTCTTC. This translates into CASTNPGSYNEQFF.

This chain uses TRBV5-6 with TRBJ2-1, with 11 bases matching TRBD2. The CDR3 is 18 amino acids. CDR1 is SGHDT and CDR2 is YYEEEE in the germline V gene. The V gene end was trimmed by 4 bases and the J gene end by 8 bases; junction bases not matched to a gene: 17. DNA for the CDR3: TGTGCCAGCAGCCCGACTAGCGGGACACCGTCCAGGTGGGATGAGCAGTTCTTC. Its protein product is CASSPTSGTPSRWDEQFF.

In this sample, this clone turned up once. The chain is built from TRBV18 and TRBJ1-1, with D uncertain. Germline V gene data show CDR1 as KGHSH and CDR2 as LQKENI. CDR3 length equals 15 residues. Trimming pared 3 bases from V and 1 base from J, leaving 12 bases between. The CDR3 here is CASSPPRRQNTEAFF. As DNA, the CDR3 is TGTGCCAGCTCACCGCCAAGACGGCAGAACACTGAAGCTTTCTTT.

The CDR3 bases are TGTGCCAGTAGTATGTACGGACTAGCGGGAGGACAGGGTCCTAATGAGCAGTTCTTC. Residues: CASSMYGLAGGQGPNEQFF. The V call is TRBV19, the J call TRBJ2-1; 14 bases are shared with TRBD2. Unmatched junction bases numbered 14, after V lost 3 bases and J lost 7 bases. Germline V gives CDR1 LNHDA, CDR2 SQIVND (reference sequence). The CDR3 covers 19 residues.

This clone showed up just once. The rearrangement uses TRBV10-2 and TRBJ2-3, with TRBD2 matching 9 bases. The J segment lost 5 bases and the V segment lost 2 bases, leaving 11 bases of the junction unmatched. This CDR3 comprises 17 residues. Germline V gene sequence: CDR1 WSHSY, CDR2 SAAADI. CDR3 in amino acids: CASSEALAGNGLDTQYF. The CDR3 nucleotides are TGCGCCAGCAGTGAGGCCCTAGCGGGAAATGGATTAGATACGCAGTATTTT.

The CDR3 loop reads CASSFVGPPNEQFF. The CDR3 DNA reads as TGTGCCAGCAGCTTTGTTGGGCCTCCCAATGAGCAGTTCTTC. V gene TRBV7-9 combines with J gene TRBJ2-1; no reliable D call. CDR1 SEHNR and CDR2 FQNEAQ come from the germline V gene (reference sequence). Trimming took off 3 bases at V and 6 bases at J, with 12 bases between the two ends. CDR3 length equals 14 residues.

The V and J genes are TRBV4-1 and TRBJ2-7; the D is unclear. The CDR3 is made up of 14 amino acids. Trimming pared 4 bases from V and 2 bases from J, leaving 12 bases between. Germline-derived CDR1 and CDR2 are MGHRA and YSYEKL. The CDR3 bases are TGCGCCAGCAGCCCGGACCTTCGGACCTACGAGCAGTACTTC. Encoded protein: CASSPDLRTYEQYF.

A note on this clone: Distinct nucleotide sequences in the sample also encode this CDR3. This chain joins TRBV9 and TRBJ1-5; D is perhaps TRBD1 (6 bases). The CDR3 spans 15 residues. V was trimmed by 3 bases and J by 0 bases, leaving 10 bases between them. Per the germline V gene, CDR1 is SGDLS and CDR2 is YYNGEE. This CDR3 reads CASSASGVSNQPQHF. The DNA for the CDR3 is TGTGCCAGCAGCGCTTCAGGGGTTAGCAATCAGCCCCAGCATTTT.

This rearrangement joins TRBV7-3 to TRBJ2-1, with 7 bases identical to TRBD2. The V gene end was trimmed by 0 bases and the J gene end by 10 bases; junction bases not matched to a gene: 6. The CDR3 consists of 14 residues. CDR1 is SGHTA, CDR2 FQGTGA, per germline. The CDR3 nucleotides are TGTGCCAGCAGCTTAACGGGATCGGGAGGCGAGCAGTTCTTC. It specifies CASSLTGSGGEQFF.

This clone has just one count. The chain links TRBV10-3 to TRBJ2-7; 8 positions match TRBD1. CDR1 and CDR2 from the germline V gene are ENHRY and SYGVKD. The CDR3 runs to 13 residues. V lost 11 bases to trimming and J lost 4 bases; unmatched junction nucleotides: 10. The CDR3 spells CAHRAGDRYEQYF. The CDR3 nucleotides are TGTGCCCACAGGGCAGGGGACAGGTACGAGCAGTACTTC.

The CDR3 region is CASHSGRYNEQFF. The CDR3 bases are TGTGCCAGCCATAGCGGCAGATACAATGAGCAGTTCTTC. This chain links TRBV7-9 with TRBJ2-1; a possible D gene is TRBD2 (6 bases). This CDR3 spans 13 amino acids. CDR1 is SEHNR, CDR2 FQNEAQ, per germline (reference sequence). Between the trimmed V and J ends, which lost 8 bases and 4 bases, there was a span of 12 bases. Together with reference TRBV7-9 and TRBJ2-1, the CDR3 gives the full variable domain: DTGVSQNPRHKITKRGQNVTFRCDPISEHNRLYWYRQTLGQGPEFLTYFQNEAQLEKSRLLSDRFSAERPKGSFSTLEIQRTEQGDSAMYLCASHSGRYNEQFFGPGTRLTVL.

V usage is TRBV11-3 and J usage is TRBJ2-7, with a weak D call TRBD2 (5 bases). Germline CDR1 reads SGHNT; CDR2 reads YENEEA. The CDR3 is 14 residues long. V lost 5 bases and J lost 5, with 16 bases in between. Here the CDR3 DNA reads TGTGCCAGCAGCACTGGACTCACACCCCACGAGCAGTACTTC. Protein: CASSTGLTPHEQYF.

Only one count was recorded for this clone. This sequence joins TRBV28 and TRBJ2-7; 8 bases map to TRBD1. The ends lost 3 bases at V and 3 bases at J; junction bases unmatched: 10. CDR1 and CDR2 (germline): MDHEN, SYDVKM. CDR3 length equals 16 residues. The CDR3 DNA follows: TGTGCCAGCAGTTTTGGACAGGGCCTAGGGGTCTACGAGCAGTACTTC. Protein product: CASSFGQGLGVYEQYF.

The chain recombines TRBV28 with TRBJ1-5; TRBD1 matches at 9 bases. The junction had 6 bases not matched to a gene; V was cut back by 3 bases and J by 6 bases. The germline V gene has CDR1 MDHEN and CDR2 SYDVKM. CDR3 length: 15 residues. This CDR3 reads CASSLDRGSTQPQHF. In nucleotides, the CDR3 is TGTGCCAGCAGTTTGGACAGGGGTTCCACTCAGCCCCAGCATTTT.

The V call is TRBV7-8, the J call TRBJ2-1, with 10 bases lining up with TRBD2. Trimming at V came to 1 base and at J to 4 bases, leaving 4 bases not matched to a gene. The CDR3 loop spans 16 amino acids. Germline CDR1 SGHVS, CDR2 FQNEAQ. The CDR3 region has the DNA TGTGCCAGCAGCTTAGATAGCGGGAGGCTGTACAATGAGCAGTTCTTC. Translating gives CASSLDSGRLYNEQFF.

The rearrangement joins TRBV13 to TRBJ2-7; TRBD2 agrees at 8 bases. CDR3 size: 15 residues. Losses at the gene ends were 0 bases for V and 5 bases for J; bases not matched to a gene: 6. Germline-derived CDR1 and CDR2 are PRHDT and FYEKMQ (reference sequence). The CDR3 DNA is TGTGCCAGCAGCTTAGGGGGACTAGTATTACACGAGCAGTACTTC. This sequence encodes CASSLGGLVLHEQYF.

This rearrangement joins TRBV5-5 to TRBJ2-7; 8 bases fit TRBD2. V trimming: 0 bases; J trimming: 4 bases; junction bases outside the gene matches: 6. The CDR3 has 15 amino acids. Germline loops: CDR1 SGHKS, CDR2 YYEKEE (reference sequence). As DNA, the CDR3 is TGTGCCAGCAGCTTGGAACTAGCGGAAAATTACGAGCAGTACTTC. As protein: CASSLELAENYEQYF.

This rearrangement joins TRBV7-9 to TRBJ2-7; TRBD1 agrees at 10 bases. This CDR3 spans 15 amino acids. Germline assignment: CDR1 SEHNR and CDR2 FQNEAQ (reference sequence). V shed 4 bases, J shed 2 bases, and the junction held 5 bases outside the gene matches. The CDR3 here is CASSSPGQGTYEQYF. The DNA for the CDR3 is TGTGCCAGCAGCTCCCCGGGACAGGGGACCTACGAGCAGTACTTC. Full variable domain (rest looked up from reference TRBV7-9 and TRBJ2-7): DTGVSQNPRHKITKRGQNVTFRCDPISEHNRLYWYRQTLGQGPEFLTYFQNEAQLEKSRLLSDRFSAERPKGSFSTLEIQRTEQGDSAMYLCASSSPGQGTYEQYFGPGTRLTVT.

The CDR3 reads CASKGWAYQETQYF. CDR3 bases: TGTGCCAGCAAGGGGTGGGCCTACCAAGAGACCCAGTACTTC. The rearrangement joins TRBV7-2 to TRBJ2-5; a possible D gene is TRBD1 (5 bases). V gave up 7 bases and J gave up 0 bases, with 12 bases separating them. CDR1 is SGHTA, CDR2 FQGNSA, per germline. CDR3 length: 14 amino acids.

This rearrangement joins TRBV6-1 to TRBJ2-3, with D perhaps matching TRBD2 (6 bases). CDR1 and CDR2 (germline): MNHNS, SASEGT. The CDR3 totals 13 residues. Between the trimmed V and J ends, which lost 6 bases and 4 bases, there was a span of 11 bases. Here the CDR3 DNA reads TGTGCCAGCAGACGGGACTTCGCAGATACGCAGTATTTT. It specifies CASRRDFADTQYF.